This TCR beta chain is drawn from a study of blood T cell repertoires in COVID-19. Study-wide context: Collection of acute and convalescent COVID-19 samples took place in the United States, Italy and Spain.

Germline V gene data show CDR1 as GTSNPN and CDR2 as SVGIG (reference sequence). The CDR3 is 11 amino acids. V lost 0 bases, J lost 8 bases, and 7 bases lay in between. The table came from immunoSEQ multiplex PCR; TCRdb's copy has only in-frame clones and leaves some out. The table records under 50,000 clones, about 77% of them present only once. The sequence came from a human donor with active or convalescent COVID-19. The donor label of this sample is uncertain. The specimen was peripheral blood. The genes are TRBV30 and TRBJ1-2; D gene unclear. The CDR3, as DNA: TGTGCCTGGAGTGTATTTGGCGGCTACACCTTC. It codes for CAWSVFGGYTF.